This TCR beta chain is from a study of T cell repertoires in cytomegalovirus infection. General study findings and limits: Clonotype analysis showed dominance of the ex vivo response by HLA-C-restricted CMV-specific TCR beta clonotypes.

V was pared by 4 bases and J by 9 bases, with 12 bases of the junction left unmatched. The germline V gene encodes CDR1 SGDLS and CDR2 YYNGEE. The CDR3 runs 15 residues. TCRdb re-derived calls from the reads in MiXCR, one entry per CDR3 protein. The sample shows roughly 500,000 distinct CDR3 sequences, roughly 12% of them seen only once. This clonotype was counted only a few times. What it binds is not known. This chain joins TRBV9 and TRBJ2-1, with TRBD2 matching over 8 bases. Sequenced: PBMCs. The source of this sequence is a human donor in good health (CMV status not recorded). Some clones in this sample may be carry-over from other donors' samples. In DNA, the CDR3 is TGTGCCAGCAGCCTATACGCCCGGGGGGGAGGTGAGCAGTTCTTC. It is translated as CASSLYARGGGEQFF.